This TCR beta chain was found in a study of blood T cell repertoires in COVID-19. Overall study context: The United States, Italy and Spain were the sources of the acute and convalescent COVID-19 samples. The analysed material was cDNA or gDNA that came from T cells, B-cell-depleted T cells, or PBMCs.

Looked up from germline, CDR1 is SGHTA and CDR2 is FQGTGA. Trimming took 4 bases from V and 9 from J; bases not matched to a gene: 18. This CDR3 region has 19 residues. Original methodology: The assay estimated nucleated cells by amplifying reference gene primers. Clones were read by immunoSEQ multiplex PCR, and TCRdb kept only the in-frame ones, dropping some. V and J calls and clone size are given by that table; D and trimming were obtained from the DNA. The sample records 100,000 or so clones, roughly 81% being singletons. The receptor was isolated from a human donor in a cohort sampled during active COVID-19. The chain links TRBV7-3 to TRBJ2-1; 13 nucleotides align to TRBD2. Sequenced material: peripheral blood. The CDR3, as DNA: TGTGCCAGCAGCTCCCAAGGAGGACTAGCGGGAGCGAGATTCAGTGAGCAGTTCTTC. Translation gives CASSSQGGLAGARFSEQFF.